What follows are 27 T cell receptor beta chains derived from one specimen sequenced in a study of blood T cell repertoires in COVID-19. Produced via immunoSEQ multiplex PCR; TCRdb's table is partial and in-frame only. The sample lists 450,000 or so clones, 89% occurring once. Sequencing was performed on peripheral blood. The receptor set was obtained from a man between 18 and 29 years old with COVID-19, enrolled during active disease.

The gene calls are TRBV11-2 and TRBJ2-3; TRBD2 agrees at 11 bases. Trimming took 5 bases from V and 0 from J; bases not matched to a gene: 4. Germline V gene sequence: CDR1 SGHAT, CDR2 FQNNGV. The CDR3 contains 16 residues. DNA of the CDR3: TGTGCCAGCAGCCCGTGGACTAGCGGGAGCACAGATACGCAGTATTTT. Amino acids: CASSPWTSGSTDTQYF.

This rearrangement joins TRBV27 to TRBJ1-6; 12 positions match TRBD1. Germline V lookup: CDR1 MNHEY, CDR2 SMNVEV (reference sequence). Trimming took 7 bases from V and 9 from J; bases not matched to a gene: 10. The CDR3 extends over 16 amino acids. CDR3 nucleotides: TGTGCCAGCAACCCCCTGGGACAGGGGGCTAGTTCACCCCTCCACTTT. This encodes CASNPLGQGASSPLHF.

J is TRBJ2-7 and V is TRBV12-3 or TRBV12-4; 8 nucleotides align to TRBD1. With 5 bases clipped from V and 5 bases from J, the junction kept 5 bases outside the gene matches. CDR3 length equals 13 residues. CDR3 protein: CASSVTGENEQYF. CDR3 coding DNA: TGTGCCAGCAGTGTGACAGGGGAGAACGAGCAGTACTTC.

The gene calls are TRBV18 and TRBJ2-1; no reliable D call. Germline loops: CDR1 KGHSH, CDR2 LQKENI. With 7 bases removed from V and 6 bases from J, the gap between germline ends came to 13 bases. The CDR3 totals 13 residues. The CDR3 nucleotides read TGTGCCAGCTTACCTGTCTCCGGCAATGAGCAGTTCTTC. This sequence encodes CASLPVSGNEQFF.

This clone was seen only a few times. The chain carries TRBV7-9 and TRBJ2-2; possibly TRBD2 for D (5 bases). There are 16 residues in the CDR3. Germline V gene lookup returns CDR1 SEHNR and CDR2 FQNEAQ (reference sequence). The germline V and J ends were trimmed by 1 base and 0 bases, with 9 bases remaining between them. CDR3 nucleotide sequence: TGTGCCAGCAGCTTAGGAACCGGGACGAACACCGGGGAGCTGTTTTTT. This gives the protein CASSLGTGTNTGELFF.

DNA for the CDR3: TGTGCCATCAGCGACAGTTCCCAAGAGACCCAGTACTTC. Its protein product is CAISDSSQETQYF. The chain employs TRBV10-3 and TRBJ2-5; D possibly corresponds to TRBD1 (5 bases). Trimming took 6 bases from V and 1 from J, leaving 9 bases between them. The CDR3 runs to 13 residues. Germline V gives CDR1 ENHRY, CDR2 SYGVKD.

The chain uses TRBV4-1 and TRBJ1-1, with no clear D. The germline CDR1 and CDR2 sequences are MGHRA and YSYEKL. Deletions cut 6 bases from V and 4 bases from J, with 15 bases between. The CDR3 length is 14 residues. DNA of the CDR3: TGCGCCAGCAGTCCGGCGCCCCGGGGCACTGAAGCTTTCTTT. This codes for CASSPAPRGTEAFF.

This chain links TRBV3-1 (or the pseudogene TRBV3-2) with TRBJ2-1; 14 bases are a match to TRBD2. The V and J ends lost 6 bases and 8 bases, in that order; junction bases with no gene match: 6. Germline assignment: CDR1 LGHDT and CDR2 YNNKEL (reference sequence). The CDR3 runs to 15 residues. The CDR3 DNA reads TGTGCCAGCAGGCGAGGGACTAGCGGGAGAGATGAGCAGTTCTTC. This codes for CASRRGTSGRDEQFF.

The V call is TRBV3-1 (or the pseudogene TRBV3-2), the J call TRBJ2-3; D perhaps matches TRBD2 (7 bases). V gave up 1 base and J gave up 3 bases, with 20 bases separating them. The V gene's germline CDR1 is LGHDT and CDR2 YNNKEL (reference sequence). This CDR3 region has 18 residues. CDR3 sequence: CASSQAGGQLAGTDTQYF. For the CDR3, the DNA is TGTGCCAGCAGCCAAGCCGGGGGGCAACTAGCAGGGACAGATACGCAGTATTTT.

The chain has TRBV7-9 and TRBJ2-5; D might be TRBD2 (6 bases). The germline V gene has CDR1 SEHNR and CDR2 FQNEAQ (reference sequence). CDR3 size: 17 residues. Trimming removed 5 bases from V and 2 bases from J, with 21 bases in between. The CDR3: CASSRTGTGKNQETQYF. The DNA of the CDR3 is TGTGCCAGCAGCCGGACCGGGACTGGCAAAAATCAAGAGACCCAGTACTTC.

The V and J genes are TRBV12-3 or TRBV12-4 and TRBJ2-7; D gene ambiguous. Trimming pared 5 bases from V and 4 bases from J, leaving 9 bases between. The CDR3 spans 12 residues. Here the CDR3 reads CASSKDWYEQYF. Here the CDR3 DNA reads TGTGCCAGCAGTAAAGACTGGTACGAGCAGTACTTC.

The J gene is TRBJ1-6, the V gene TRBV19; 8 bases match TRBD1. CDR1 and CDR2 (germline): LNHDA, SQIVND (reference sequence). The CDR3 sequence is 15 residues long. V lost 5 bases, J lost 10 bases, and 10 bases stayed unmatched. CDR3 residues: CASSPRTGNGSPLHF. The CDR3 nucleotides read TGTGCCAGTAGTCCCCGGACAGGGAATGGATCACCCCTCCACTTT. Complete variable domain (other parts from reference TRBV19 and TRBJ1-6): DGGITQSPKYLFRKEGQNVTLSCEQNLNHDAMYWYRQDPGQGLRLIYYSQIVNDFQKGDIAEGYSVSREKKESFPLTVTSAQKNPTAFYLCASSPRTGNGSPLHFGNGTRLTVT.

The chain uses TRBV7-8 and TRBJ2-3; TRBD1 agrees at 7 bases. The ends lost 4 bases at V and 8 bases at J; junction bases unmatched: 15. The CDR3 has 16 amino acids. Germline CDR1 SGHVS, CDR2 FQNEAQ. The CDR3 nucleotides read TGTGCCAGCAGCTGGGAACCTCCGGGACAGAGAGTTACGCAGTATTTT. This translates into CASSWEPPGQRVTQYF.

This clone has only one observation. At one boundary the junction diverges from the germline segment, which might be a read error. V and J are TRBV7-7 and TRBJ2-5, with TRBD1 as a possible D gene (6 bases). The CDR3 sequence is 14 residues long. Germline assignment: CDR1 SSHAT and CDR2 FNYEAQ (reference sequence). CDR3 bases: TGTGCTAGCAGCTTAGCAGGGGCCGGAGAGACCCAGTACTTC. It translates to CASSLAGAGETQYF.

CDR3 coding DNA: TGTGCCAGCAGTTTCCCGGGGATAGCGGGAAAGAATGAGCAGTTCTTC. Its translation: CASSFPGIAGKNEQFF. V is TRBV28 and J is TRBJ2-1, with 8 nucleotides matching TRBD2. Trimming at V came to 3 bases and at J to 7 bases, leaving 11 bases not matched to a gene. The CDR3 extends over 16 amino acids. Germline assignment: CDR1 MDHEN and CDR2 SYDVKM.

The chain recombines TRBV27 with TRBJ2-3; D is unresolved. This CDR3 comprises 13 residues. Trimming left V 5 bases short and J 4 bases short, with 10 bases between. Germline V lookup: CDR1 MNHEY, CDR2 SMNVEV (reference sequence). The CDR3 loop is CASSVLRSDTQYF. Here the CDR3 DNA reads TGTGCCAGCAGTGTTCTCAGATCAGATACGCAGTATTTT.

V and J are TRBV2 and TRBJ1-6; D is unclear. The germline V gene has CDR1 SNHLY and CDR2 FYNNEI. Trimming left V 5 bases short and J 5 bases short, with 13 bases between. This CDR3 has 15 amino acids. The chain's CDR3 is CASSTRTGDNSPLHF. In DNA form, the CDR3 reads TGTGCCAGCAGTACCCGGACTGGAGATAATTCACCCCTCCACTTT.

The sample holds one count of this clone. The genes are TRBV2 and TRBJ2-3, with TRBD2 matching over 7 bases. The CDR3 sequence is 15 residues long. Unmatched junction bases numbered 9, after V lost 8 bases and J lost 1 base. In germline, CDR1 is SNHLY, CDR2 FYNNEI. DNA of the CDR3: TGTGCCAGCGGGGGGGACCACCCCCGCACAGATACGCAGTATTTT. Protein product: CASGGDHPRTDTQYF.

The chain has TRBV12-3 or TRBV12-4 and TRBJ1-2; D is perhaps TRBD1 (5 bases). V dropped 6 bases and J dropped 5 bases, with 10 bases sitting between them. The CDR3 has 12 amino acids. The CDR3 reads CASSRQFYGYTF. Written as DNA, the CDR3 is TGTGCCAGCAGCCGACAGTTTTATGGCTACACCTTC.

This chain joins TRBV30 and TRBJ2-5, with TRBD2 matching 14 bases. V lost 2 bases and J lost 4; bases outside the gene matches: 3. The CDR3 runs 15 residues. Germline V gene sequence: CDR1 GTSNPN, CDR2 SVGIG (reference sequence). The CDR3 DNA follows: TGTGCCTGGAGTTGGACTAGCGGGAGGAGAGAGACCCAGTACTTC. Translated, it gives CAWSWTSGRRETQYF.

The chain is built from TRBV6-5 and TRBJ2-7, with a weak D call TRBD2 (6 bases). The CDR3 consists of 15 residues. CDR1 is MNHEY, CDR2 SVGAGI, per germline. Trimming pared 6 bases from V and 0 bases from J, leaving 15 bases between. Here the CDR3 reads CASSLLAASSYEQYF. The CDR3 region has the DNA TGTGCCAGCAGCCTACTAGCCGCGAGCTCCTACGAGCAGTACTTC.

This sequence joins TRBV19 and TRBJ1-5; D is perhaps TRBD1 (6 bases). Germline CDR1 reads LNHDA; CDR2 reads SQIVND (reference sequence). V lost 6 bases and J lost 0, with 12 bases in between. This CDR3 has 15 amino acids. The CDR3 sequence is CASSPTGISNQPQHF. As DNA, the CDR3 is TGTGCCAGTAGCCCGACAGGTATTAGCAATCAGCCCCAGCATTTT.

This chain links TRBV4-1 with TRBJ1-6, with 7 nucleotides matching TRBD1. V trimming: 4 bases; J trimming: 0 bases; junction bases outside the gene matches: 6. The CDR3 loop spans 17 amino acids. Germline V gene lookup returns CDR1 MGHRA and CDR2 YSYEKL. The CDR3 loop is CASSPGQASSYNSPLHF. Here the CDR3 DNA reads TGCGCCAGCAGCCCAGGACAGGCGAGCTCCTATAATTCACCCCTCCACTTT.

The chain links TRBV20-1 to TRBJ1-5, with unresolved D. Germline-derived CDR1 and CDR2 are DFQATT and SNEGSKA (reference sequence). The CDR3 is 13 amino acids. V was pared by 3 bases and J by 3 bases, with 9 bases between. In DNA form, the CDR3 reads TGCAGTGCTAGTGGAAGCTTCAATCAGCCCCAGCATTTT. It specifies CSASGSFNQPQHF.

The chain uses TRBV25-1 and TRBJ1-3; weak D call: TRBD1 (6 bases). Trimming took off 6 bases at V and 0 bases at J, with 9 bases between the two ends. Germline CDR1 and CDR2: MGHDK and SYGVNS. CDR3 size: 14 residues. The chain's CDR3 is CASRDSSSGNTIYF. CDR3 DNA sequence: TGTGCCAGCAGGGACAGTTCCTCTGGAAACACCATATATTTT. Full variable domain (outside the CDR3, taken from reference TRBV25-1 and TRBJ1-3): EADIYQTPRYLVIGTGKKITLECSQTMGHDKMYWYQQDPGMELHLIHYSYGVNSTEKGDLSSESTVSRIRTEHFPLTLESARPSHTSQYLCASRDSSSGNTIYFGEGSWLTVV.

CDR3 in amino acids: CASSPRGEYYNEQFF. The DNA of the CDR3 is TGCGCCAGCAGCCCCAGGGGCGAATACTACAATGAGCAGTTCTTC. This chain links TRBV5-1 with TRBJ2-1; possible D gene TRBD1, 6 bases. The V and J ends lost 4 bases and 3 bases respectively, with 14 bases between them. The CDR3 is made up of 15 amino acids. Germline V gene data show CDR1 as SGHRS and CDR2 as YFSETQ.

The chain employs TRBV9 and TRBJ2-7; a weak D match, TRBD1 (6 bases). V lost 0 bases to trimming and J lost 4 bases, with 11 bases between them. CDR1 is SGDLS, CDR2 YYNGEE, per germline. This CDR3 is built from 14 residues. The DNA of the CDR3 is TGTGCCAGCAGCGTAGGACAGGCAGGGTACGAGCAGTACTTC. Its translation is CASSVGQAGYEQYF.